In this sample, the clone carrying this TCR beta chain turned up many times. What it binds is not known. The data originate from a study of T cells in Graves' hyperthyroidism and ophthalmopathy. Using RNA transcripts as the source, TCR beta CDR3 regions were amplified. Primed by the HTBI set, a first-round RT-PCR was run on the TCR CDR3. Using its own MiXCR run on the multiplex PCR reads, TCRdb lists one record per CDR3 protein. The table lists 210,000 or so distinct CDR3 sequences, more than 15% of them singletons. Germline assignment: CDR1 GTSNPN and CDR2 SVGIG (reference sequence). Trimming took 4 bases from V and 5 from J; bases not matched to a gene: 5. The CDR3 sequence is 14 residues long. Study-wide findings and caveats: Using 13 V-J features, a model discriminated ophthalmopathy from stable hyperthyroidism.

Patients between 18 and 65 years old had hyperthyroidism, newly diagnosed and lasting under 2 months. This sequence originates from a middle-aged man with Graves' hyperthyroidism. The sample was blood. The chain has TRBV30 and TRBJ2-5, with 12 bases matching TRBD2. The CDR3, as DNA: TGTGCCTGGACTAGCGGGAGGGCCGAGGAGACCCAGTACTTC. This gives the protein CAWTSGRAEETQYF.